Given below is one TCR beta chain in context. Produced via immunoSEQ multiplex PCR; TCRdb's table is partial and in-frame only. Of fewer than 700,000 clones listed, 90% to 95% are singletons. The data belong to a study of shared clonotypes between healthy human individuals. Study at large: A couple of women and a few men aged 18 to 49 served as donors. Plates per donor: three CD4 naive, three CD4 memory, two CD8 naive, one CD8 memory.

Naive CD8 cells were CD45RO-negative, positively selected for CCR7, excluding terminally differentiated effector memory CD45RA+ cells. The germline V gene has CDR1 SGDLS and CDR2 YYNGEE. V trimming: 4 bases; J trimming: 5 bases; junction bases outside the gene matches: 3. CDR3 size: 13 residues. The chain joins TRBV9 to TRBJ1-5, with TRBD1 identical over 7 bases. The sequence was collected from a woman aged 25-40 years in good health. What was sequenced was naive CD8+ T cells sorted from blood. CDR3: CASSRDSYQPQHF. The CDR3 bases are TGTGCCAGCAGCAGGGACAGCTATCAGCCCCAGCATTTT.